These T cell receptor beta chains were read from a single sample in a study of radiation and T cells in renal cell carcinoma. Generated by immunoSEQ multiplex PCR, the TCRdb table keeps only in-frame clones and is missing some. The sample has some 60,000 clones, around 78% seen once. Sequences were derived from blood, sampled from a patient whose treatment included radiotherapy and nephrectomy. The receptors shown here come from a man in his fifties or sixties with renal cell carcinoma. Each CDR3 is given with its conserved first and last residue. D genes are given only for firm matches. Only part of the rows carry a size: once, few, many, or a class if the clone is expanded.

v_call	j_call	clone_size	d_call	cdr3_nt	cdr3_aa
TRBV7-9	TRBJ1-1	.	TRBD1	TGTGCCAGCAGCTCCGACAGGGGAATGGCTGAAGCTTTCTTT	CASSSDRGMAEAFF
TRBV10-3	TRBJ1-2	.	TRBD1	TGTGCCATCAGCCCGGGACAGGGGGTCGCTCCCTATGGCTACACCTTC	CAISPGQGVAPYGYTF
TRBV6-1	TRBJ1-3	.	.	TGTGCCAGCAGTGAAAGCTTATACTCTGGAAACACCATATATTTT	CASSESLYSGNTIYF
TRBV6-5	TRBJ1-2	.	TRBD1	TGTGCCAGCAGCTACCGGGACAGGATGGGCTACACCTTC	CASSYRDRMGYTF
TRBV9	TRBJ2-5	.	.	TGTGCCAGCAGCGAGGCTGTTCAAGAGACCCAGTACTTC	CASSEAVQETQYF
TRBV7-9	TRBJ2-5	few	TRBD1	TGTGCCAGCAGCTTAAATCCGGGGACAGGGGAAGAGACCCAGTACTTC	CASSLNPGTGEETQYF
TRBV30	TRBJ2-2	.	.	TGTGCCTGGAGAAAGGACACAAACACCGGGGAGCTGTTTTTT	CAWRKDTNTGELFF
TRBV29-1	TRBJ2-7	.	TRBD1	TGCAGCGTTGAAGGACAGGGTACCGAGCAGTACTTC	CSVEGQGTEQYF
TRBV10-2	TRBJ2-2	once	TRBD1	TGCGCCAGCAGTGCCGGGACAGGGAACACCGGGGAGCTGTTTTTT	CASSAGTGNTGELFF
TRBV7-2	TRBJ1-4	few	.	TGTGCCAGCAGCCGACCGGCCGGTTCAGGGAATGAAAAACTGTTTTTT	CASSRPAGSGNEKLFF
TRBV18	TRBJ1-4	.	.	TGTGCCAGCTCACGGGGGTCCACCGATGAAAAACTGTTTTTT	CASSRGSTDEKLFF
TRBV5-6	TRBJ1-1	few	.	TGTGCCAGCAGCTTAGGAGGGAGCGCTGAAGCTTTCTTT	CASSLGGSAEAFF
TRBV5-1	TRBJ2-1	once	TRBD1	TGCGCCAGCAGCCCCGACAGGGTGAATGAGCAGTTCTTC	CASSPDRVNEQFF
TRBV19	TRBJ1-5	.	.	TGTGCCAGTAGTGTCGGGGTCTATAGCAATCAGCCCCAGCATTTT	CASSVGVYSNQPQHF
TRBV18	TRBJ2-1	.	TRBD2	TGTGCCAGCTCACCTCGGACACCGAAAGAGCGGGAGGGCCCCTACAATGAGCAGTTCTTC	CASSPRTPKEREGPYNEQFF
TRBV6-1	TRBJ1-1	.	.	TGTGCCAGCAGTGAACAGGTTGCTGATACCCGACACTGCTTT	CASSEQVADTRHCF
TRBV5-4	TRBJ1-2	.	.	TGTGCCAGCAGCCGGCAGGCTTCTAACTATGGCTACACCTTC	CASSRQASNYGYTF
TRBV29-1	TRBJ1-2	.	.	TGCAGCGTTGAACGGGGGAATACTAACTATGGCTACACCTTC	CSVERGNTNYGYTF
TRBV9	TRBJ1-1	few	TRBD1	TGTGCCAGCAGCCCCGGGACAGGGGACACTGAAGCTTTCTTT	CASSPGTGDTEAFF
TRBV11-2	TRBJ2-5	.	TRBD2	TGTGCCAGCAGCTTAGAACTAGCGGGAGAAGAGACCCAGTACTTC	CASSLELAGEETQYF
TRBV7-9	TRBJ2-7	few	TRBD1	TGTGCCAGCAGCCACGGACAGGGGGAGGGATACGAGCAGTACTTC	CASSHGQGEGYEQYF
TRBV27	TRBJ1-1	.	.	TGTGCCAGCAGTACCCTCCTTCGTCTAAACACTGAAGCTTTCTTT	CASSTLLRLNTEAFF
TRBV19	TRBJ1-1	.	.	TGTGCCAGTACCAAGGGACTGTCGAACACTGAAGCTTTCTTT	CASTKGLSNTEAFF
TRBV7-8	TRBJ1-2	.	.	TGTGCCAGCAGCTTAGCGCGAGCTAACTATGGCTACACCTTC	CASSLARANYGYTF
TRBV6-1	TRBJ1-5	.	.	TGTGCCAGCAGCAGCAGTTTCGATCAGCCCCAGCATTTT	CASSSSFDQPQHF
TRBV11-3	TRBJ2-2	.	.	TGTGCCAGCAGCTTAGTGTCAGGGTCCGGGGAGCTGTTTTTT	CASSLVSGSGELFF
TRBV6-1	TRBJ1-2	.	.	TGTGCCAGCAGTGAAGCGGCCGCAGTATATGGCTACACCTTC	CASSEAAAVYGYTF
TRBV30	TRBJ2-5	.	.	TGTGCCTGGAGTGTACAGCGGAACCGGCAAGAGACCCAGTACTTC	CAWSVQRNRQETQYF
TRBV7-2	TRBJ2-5	.	.	TGTGCCAGCAGCTCGGGTGGACTGCAAGAGACCCAGTACTTC	CASSSGGLQETQYF
TRBV7-2	TRBJ1-1	.	.	TGTGCCAGCAGCTTAGGGGTGGGGGACACTGAAGCTTTCTTT	CASSLGVGDTEAFF
TRBV7-3	TRBJ2-1	.	.	TGTGCCAGCAGCCGGGGGACTGGCGGCTCCTACAATGAGCAGTTCTTC	CASSRGTGGSYNEQFF
TRBV7-9	TRBJ1-6	few	TRBD1	TGTGCCAGCAGCTCGCGGACAGGGGTTTCACCCCTCCACTTT	CASSSRTGVSPLHF
TRBV9	TRBJ2-7	.	.	TGTGCCAGCAGCGTAGAATTAAGTCAGGGGTACGACGAGCAGTACTTC	CASSVELSQGYDEQYF
TRBV29-1	TRBJ1-2	.	.	TGCAGCGCCGCAATGGGCAGTTATGGCTACACCTTC	CSAAMGSYGYTF
TRBV12-5	TRBJ1-1	.	TRBD1	TGTGCTACGCCGTCAGCAGGGGGCACTGAAGCTTTCTTT	CATPSAGGTEAFF
TRBV7-2	TRBJ1-1	.	TRBD1	TGTGCCAGCAGCCCCCGGACAGGGGGGAGGACTGAAGCTTTCTTT	CASSPRTGGRTEAFF
TRBV6-1	TRBJ1-2	.	.	TGTGCCAGCAGTGGCGGGCAAGCTAACTATGGCTACACCTTC	CASSGGQANYGYTF
TRBV19	TRBJ2-3	.	.	TGTGCCAGTAGTACGACCATGGATACGCAGTATTTT	CASSTTMDTQYF
TRBV9	TRBJ2-2	.	.	TGTGCCAGCAGCGTACGGGGAGACACCGGGGAGCTGTTTTTT	CASSVRGDTGELFF
TRBV5-4	TRBJ2-6	.	.	TGTGCCAGCATCGGGCGGGGGCTTGGGGCCAACGTCCTGACTTTC	CASIGRGLGANVLTF
TRBV7-6	TRBJ2-5	.	TRBD1	TGTGCCAGCAACAACAGGGGGCAAGAGACCCAGTACTTC	CASNNRGQETQYF